Presented here are 16 T cell receptor beta chains from one specimen sequenced in a study of Graves' ophthalmopathy and Graves' hyperthyroidism. Researchers took RNA transcripts and amplified TCR beta CDR3 regions from them. RT-PCR was first run with HTBI primers, then multiplex PCR in a second round. TCRdb passed the multiplex PCR reads through MiXCR, listing each CDR3 protein once. The sample yields around 590,000 distinct CDR3 sequences, under 40% seen once. Material for sequencing was peripheral blood or thyroid tissue (not recorded which). The origin of the receptors is an adult man with Graves' hyperthyroidism.

The chain employs TRBV5-5 and TRBJ1-5; D uncertain. Germline V gene lookup returns CDR1 SGHKS and CDR2 YYEKEE (reference sequence). This CDR3 spans 15 amino acids. V was clipped by 0 bases and J by 2 bases, with 9 bases between them. The CDR3 DNA is TGTGCCAGCAGCTTGGGGACGGCGGGCAATCAGCCCCAGCATTTT. This translates into CASSLGTAGNQPQHF.

About this clonotype: At one of its ends the junction is not consistent with the germline gene, which may arise from a read error. The chain uses TRBV10-2 and TRBJ2-6; D might be TRBD1 (5 bases). CDR3 length: 18 amino acids. CDR1 is WSHSY, CDR2 SAAADI, per germline. The CDR3 coding sequence is TGTGCCAGCACCCAATGGGGCACCGCGTTCTCTGGGGCCAACGCCCTGACTTTC. Its translation: CASTQWGTAFSGANALTF.

This clonotype has at least ten counts. The chain has TRBV2 and TRBJ1-2; a possible D gene is TRBD1 (5 bases). V was cut by 2 bases and J by 6 bases, with 10 bases left in between. The germline V gene has CDR1 SNHLY and CDR2 FYNNEI. The CDR3 loop spans 13 amino acids. Here the CDR3 reads CASSEFRVDGYTF. The CDR3, as DNA: TGTGCCAGCAGTGAATTCAGGGTCGATGGCTACACCTTC.

This chain uses TRBV5-1 with TRBJ1-2; D is ambiguous. The V and J ends lost 1 base and 2 bases respectively, with 9 bases between them. Germline values: CDR1 SGHRS, CDR2 YFSETQ. This CDR3 is 14 amino acids long. CDR3 protein: CASSLTPENYGYTF. The CDR3 coding sequence is TGCGCCAGCAGCTTGACTCCAGAGAACTATGGCTACACCTTC.

This clonotype was counted many times. This chain links TRBV6-5 with TRBJ1-1; tentatively, D is TRBD1 (6 bases). The V and J ends lost 0 bases and 4 bases respectively, with 12 bases between them. The CDR3 is 15 residues long. Germline V gene sequence: CDR1 MNHEY, CDR2 SVGAGI. CDR3 nucleotide sequence: TGTGCCAGCAGTTACTCGGGGCAGGGGAGCACTGAAGCTTTCTTT. This gives the protein CASSYSGQGSTEAFF.

This chain links TRBV7-2 with TRBJ1-5, with D hard to call. Trimming pared 1 base from V and 3 bases from J, leaving 10 bases between. Germline values: CDR1 SGHTA, CDR2 FQGNSA. This CDR3 comprises 15 residues. Here the CDR3 reads CASSLDGPNNQPQHF. The CDR3 region has the DNA TGTGCCAGCAGCTTAGACGGACCTAACAATCAGCCCCAGCATTTT.

This clonotype was counted many times. The chain joins TRBV13 to TRBJ1-1; no reliable D call. The CDR3 is made up of 12 amino acids. Trimming pared 3 bases from V and 4 bases from J, leaving 6 bases between. CDR1 and CDR2 (germline): PRHDT, FYEKMQ (reference sequence). This CDR3 is CASSFSPTEAFF. The CDR3 coding sequence is TGTGCCAGCAGCTTTAGTCCCACTGAAGCTTTCTTT. Full variable domain (outside the CDR3, taken from reference TRBV13 and TRBJ1-1): AAGVIQSPRHLIKEKRETATLKCYPIPRHDTVYWYQQGPGQDPQFLISFYEKMQSDKGSIPDRFSAQQFSDYHSELNMSSLELGDSALYFCASSFSPTEAFFGQGTRLTVV.

This rearrangement joins TRBV30 to TRBJ1-2; D remains unclear. Germline V lookup: CDR1 GTSNPN, CDR2 SVGIG (reference sequence). Trimming removed 2 bases from V and 10 bases from J, with 14 bases in between. This CDR3 comprises 12 residues. CDR3 amino acids: CAWSPPSAHYTF. The CDR3 region has the DNA TGTGCCTGGAGTCCACCGTCCGCCCACTACACCTTC.

This clonotype was seen only once. Sequence at one end of the junction differs from germline and may be a read error. The chain combines TRBV29-1 with TRBJ1-1; the D is unclear. CDR1 and CDR2 (germline): SQVTM, ANQGSEA. CDR3 length: 17 residues. CDR3: CSVEDVPSWERSTGAFF. CDR3 bases: TGCAGCGTTGAAGATGTCCCCTCATGGGAGAGAAGCACTGGAGCTTTCTTT.

V is TRBV10-3 and J is TRBJ1-2, with 7 bases that match TRBD1. V shed 2 bases and J 4 bases; nucleotides not matched to a gene: 4. This CDR3 contains 14 residues. The germline V gene encodes CDR1 ENHRY and CDR2 SYGVKD. The DNA for the CDR3 is TGTGCCATCAGTGAGCAGACAGGGTCCTATGGCTACACCTTC. Its translation: CAISEQTGSYGYTF.

The rearrangement joins TRBV7-3 to TRBJ1-4, with a possible D match to TRBD1 (6 bases). CDR1 is SGHTA, CDR2 FQGTGA, per germline. Trimming pared 2 bases from V and 6 bases from J, leaving 16 bases between. The CDR3 runs 16 residues. The CDR3 DNA reads as TGTGCCAGCAGCTTAGCGGCAGGGGATAGAGATGAAAAACTGTTTTTT. It specifies CASSLAAGDRDEKLFF.

This clonotype was seen at least ten times. V and J are TRBV10-3 and TRBJ1-5; a weak D match, TRBD1 (5 bases). The ends were cut back, 5 bases at V and 0 bases at J, with 14 bases in the middle. CDR3 length: 16 amino acids. Germline CDR1 ENHRY, CDR2 SYGVKD. The CDR3 sequence is CAISSGRDSSNQPQHF. CDR3 nucleotide sequence: TGTGCCATCAGTTCGGGCAGGGACTCTAGCAATCAGCCCCAGCATTTT.

The chain links TRBV6-5 to TRBJ1-2; 9 nucleotides agree with TRBD1. In germline, CDR1 is MNHEY, CDR2 SVGAGI. The CDR3 loop spans 18 amino acids. V was pared by 0 bases and J by 6 bases, with 14 bases of the junction left unmatched. CDR3 region: CASSYSGLGTGYRDGYTF. In nucleotides, the CDR3 is TGTGCCAGCAGTTACTCGGGATTAGGGACAGGGTATCGGGATGGCTACACCTTC.

This chain uses TRBV20-1 with TRBJ2-5, with 10 bases fitting TRBD1. With V trimmed by 7 bases and J by 0 bases, 5 bases remained unmatched. Germline V CDR1 and CDR2: DFQATT, SNEGSKA (reference sequence). The CDR3 consists of 14 residues. The CDR3 region has the DNA TGCAGTGTCCCGGGACAGGGGTACCAAGAGACCCAGTACTTC. It codes for CSVPGQGYQETQYF.

The genes are TRBV7-9 and TRBJ1-1; D gene unclear. The CDR3 covers 14 residues. The germline V gene encodes CDR1 SEHNR and CDR2 FQNEAQ (reference sequence). The ends were cut back, 4 bases at V and 4 bases at J, with 13 bases in the middle. The CDR3 protein is CASSSLGDPTEAFF. CDR3 nucleotide sequence: TGTGCCAGCAGCTCCCTCGGGGATCCCACTGAAGCTTTCTTT. The entire variable domain, with the rest obtained from reference TRBV7-9 and TRBJ1-1, is as follows: DTGVSQNPRHKITKRGQNVTFRCDPISEHNRLYWYRQTLGQGPEFLTYFQNEAQLEKSRLLSDRFSAERPKGSFSTLEIQRTEQGDSAMYLCASSSLGDPTEAFFGQGTRLTVV.

The V and J genes are TRBV24-1 and TRBJ1-3; D remains ambiguous. The CDR3 totals 15 residues. Trimming left V 4 bases short and J 2 bases short, with 11 bases between. Germline V CDR1 and CDR2: KGHDR, SFDVKD. In DNA, the CDR3 is TGTGCCACCAGTGACTTAGGGTCTACTGGAAACACCATATATTTT. Translating it yields CATSDLGSTGNTIYF.